Below, 11 T cell receptor beta chains from the same sample are listed, as sequenced in a study of spatial heterogeneity in lung cancer. Study-wide findings and caveats: Mutation tallies in tumors tracked expanded intratumoral alpha and beta TCR counts.

As for time point: sample taken at primary tumor resection. No cognate antigen is known for these TCRs. TCRdb re-derived calls from the 5' RACE reads in MiXCR, one entry per CDR3 protein. Of about 6,800 distinct CDR3 sequences listed, more than 13% are singletons. This specimen was lung tumor tissue, taken at surgery. These receptors all come from a male donor with early-stage non-small cell lung cancer.

This clonotype occurred many times. The chain combines TRBV5-1 with TRBJ1-1; 7 bases align to TRBD1. Germline CDR1 SGHRS, CDR2 YFSETQ. V was clipped by 4 bases and J by 4 bases; unmatched bases: 10. The CDR3 spans 15 residues. The chain's CDR3 is CASSPLTGTSTEAFF. The CDR3 region has the DNA TGCGCCAGCAGCCCTTTGACAGGGACGAGCACTGAAGCTTTCTTT.

Regarding this clonotype: A much larger clone sits a single nucleotide away, making a read error possible. The rearrangement joins TRBV9 to TRBJ2-7; 7 positions agree with TRBD1. Germline-derived CDR1 and CDR2 are SGDLS and YYNGEE. After removal of 3 bases from V and 0 bases from J, the junction contained 6 bases not matched to a gene. This CDR3 has 15 residues. CDR3 region: CASSALTGTSYEQYF. The CDR3 coding sequence is TGTGCCAGCAGCGCCCTGACAGGGACCTCCTACGAGCAGTACTTC.

By share of the sample, this clonotype is medium-sized. This chain joins TRBV5-1 and TRBJ2-2, with 10 positions matching TRBD2. Germline V gives CDR1 SGHRS, CDR2 YFSETQ. The V gene end was trimmed by 4 bases and the J gene end by 0 bases; junction bases not matched to a gene: 12. The length of the CDR3 is 19 residues. CDR3 in DNA: TGCGCCAGCAGCCCGGGACTAGTACTAGCGGGGACGAACACCGGGGAGCTGTTTTTT. Its protein is CASSPGLVLAGTNTGELFF. The variable domain in full, with the rest retrieved from reference TRBV5-1 and TRBJ2-2, is KAGVTQTPRYLIKTRGQQVTLSCSPISGHRSVSWYQQTPGQGLQFLFEYFSETQRNKGNFPGRFSGRQFSNSRSEMNVSTLELGDSALYLCASSPGLVLAGTNTGELFFGEGSRLTVL.

This clonotype is deemed medium-sized (0.01 to 0.1%). The V call is TRBV9, the J call TRBJ1-2; no reliable D call. The V gene's germline CDR1 is SGDLS and CDR2 YYNGEE. Trimming shortened V by 2 bases and J by 9 bases, and 20 bases separated the two germline ends. This CDR3 is 15 amino acids long. As DNA, the CDR3 is TGTGCCAGCAGCGTGGCGACAAGATTTCCTATCCGCTACACCTTC. It codes for CASSVATRFPIRYTF.

This rearrangement joins TRBV7-8 to TRBJ2-2; D uncertain. The germline V and J ends were trimmed by 7 bases and 6 bases, with 9 bases remaining between them. CDR1 SGHVS and CDR2 FQNEAQ come from the germline V gene. This CDR3 contains 12 residues. CDR3 region: CASTLGAGELFF. The CDR3 nucleotides read TGTGCCAGCACCCTTGGGGCCGGGGAGCTGTTTTTT. The whole variable domain, filled in from reference TRBV7-8 and TRBJ2-2, reads GAGVSQSPRYKVAKRGQDVALRCDPISGHVSLFWYQQALGQGPEFLTYFQNEAQLDKSGLPSDRFFAERPEGSVSTLKIQRTQQEDSAVYLCASTLGAGELFFGEGSRLTVL.

V gene TRBV5-1 combines with J gene TRBJ2-7; unclear D gene. The V and J ends lost 2 bases and 1 base respectively, with 13 bases between them. This CDR3 region has 15 residues. From germline, CDR1 is SGHRS and CDR2 YFSETQ. The CDR3 is CASSFSGTPSYEQYF. Written as DNA, the CDR3 is TGCGCCAGCAGCTTTTCGGGTACCCCATCCTACGAGCAGTACTTC.

A remark on this clonotype: A much bigger clone sits one base away, suggesting this may be a read error. As the CDR3 is not closed by the conserved phenylalanine or tryptophan, this likely results from a read error. The rearrangement links TRBV6-1 to TRBJ1-1; no firm D call. The CDR3 sequence is 13 residues long. Germline V CDR1 and CDR2: MNHNS, SASEGT. V lost 4 bases and J 1 base, leaving 7 bases between the germline ends. The CDR3 DNA reads as TGTGCCAGCAGTGGGACGCGGAACACTGAAGCTTTCCTT. Protein: CASSGTRNTEAFL.

By sample share, this clonotype is medium-sized. The CDR3 loop reads CASSPDRSVQPQHF. The DNA of the CDR3 is TGTGCCAGCTCACCAGACAGGTCGGTTCAGCCCCAGCATTTT. This chain links TRBV18 with TRBJ1-5; possible D gene TRBD1, 6 bases. In germline, CDR1 is KGHSH, CDR2 LQKENI. This CDR3 has 14 residues. The V and J ends lost 2 bases and 6 bases respectively, with 11 bases between them.

This clonotype is labeled medium-sized (0.01 to 0.1%). This chain connects TRBV20-1 to TRBJ1-2; no clear D gene. Germline V lookup: CDR1 DFQATT, CDR2 SNEGSKA (reference sequence). The CDR3 totals 13 residues. The CDR3 is CSQLGQINYGYTF. The CDR3 nucleotides read TGCAGCCAGCTAGGTCAGATTAACTATGGCTACACCTTC.

This clonotype occurred many times. This chain connects TRBV30 to TRBJ1-2; TRBD1 might be the D (5 bases). Germline assignment: CDR1 GTSNPN and CDR2 SVGIG (reference sequence). The CDR3 contains 13 residues. V was clipped by 3 bases and J by 0 bases, with 8 bases between them. The CDR3 loop reads CAWRGEANYGYTF. The CDR3, as DNA: TGTGCCTGGAGGGGGGAAGCTAACTATGGCTACACCTTC.

In its sample, this clonotype is medium-sized. This chain uses TRBV12-3 or TRBV12-4 with TRBJ2-7, with D possibly being TRBD2 (6 bases). The CDR3 has 16 residues. Trimming left V 5 bases short and J 3 bases short, with 20 bases between. CDR3 nucleotides: TGTGCCAGCAGTCTAATACTAGCTGTCGAAGACTACGAGCAGTACTTC. It encodes CASSLILAVEDYEQYF.